A single sample gave rise to the 20 T cell receptor beta chains below, sequenced in a study of brain T cells in children with intractable seizures (dated by TCRdb to 2020 to 2022). The intended sense of this specimen's time point label: blood from clinic visit 5 months post-surgery; TSC patient then seizure free. Preparation of the library involved the immunoSEQ multiplex PCR assay. What TCRdb holds here is the immuneACCESS table cut down to in-frame rearrangements. Part of the clones is not present; checked against another copy, under half of the missing clones reflect an unresolved V gene, and the others are unexplained. Present in this sample are hundreds of thousands of clones, 93% of which were seen just once. Of the sample, about 6% is held by the ten largest clones. The sequencing used peripheral blood, collected less than 6 months after surgery. The source of these receptors is a boy under three years old with tuberous sclerosis and intractable seizures.

This clone was seen repeatedly, ten times or more. V gene TRBV4-1 combines with J gene TRBJ1-2; no clear D. The germline V and J ends were trimmed by 0 bases and 7 bases, with 15 bases remaining between them. CDR3 size: 15 residues. Germline V CDR1 and CDR2: MGHRA, YSYEKL. The CDR3 region is CASSQDLWSPGGYTF. Written as DNA, the CDR3 is TGCGCCAGCAGCCAAGATCTATGGTCGCCGGGTGGCTACACCTTC.

As to this clone: This sample also contains other DNA sequences that code for the same CDR3. CDR3 coding DNA: TGTGCCAGCAGCTTAGGGGTTAGCTCCTATAATTCACCCCTCCACTTT. It is translated as CASSLGVSSYNSPLHF. The chain recombines TRBV7-9 with TRBJ1-6; D unclear. The CDR3 covers 16 residues. The germline V and J ends were trimmed by 1 base and 0 bases, with 7 bases remaining between them. Germline-derived CDR1 and CDR2 are SEHNR and FQNEAQ (reference sequence). Combining the CDR3 with reference TRBV7-9 and TRBJ1-6 gives the whole variable domain DTGVSQNPRHKITKRGQNVTFRCDPISEHNRLYWYRQTLGQGPEFLTYFQNEAQLEKSRLLSDRFSAERPKGSFSTLEIQRTEQGDSAMYLCASSLGVSSYNSPLHFGNGTRLTVT.

This chain joins TRBV9 and TRBJ1-2; D perhaps matches TRBD1 (6 bases). Germline V CDR1 and CDR2: SGDLS, YYNGEE. The CDR3 covers 14 residues. V was pared by 4 bases and J by 8 bases, with 18 bases between. The CDR3 sequence: CASSIGQTSGGYTF. The CDR3 DNA reads as TGTGCCAGCAGCATCGGACAGACCTCTGGAGGCTACACCTTC.

V and J are TRBV4-1 and TRBJ2-1; 9 bases are a match to TRBD2. There are 17 residues in the CDR3. The V and J ends lost 0 bases and 2 bases, in that order; junction bases with no gene match: 5. Germline V lookup: CDR1 MGHRA, CDR2 YSYEKL. The CDR3 region is CASSQEKASGAYNEQFF. The CDR3 nucleotides read TGCGCCAGCAGCCAAGAGAAGGCTAGCGGGGCCTACAATGAGCAGTTCTTC.

The rearrangement joins TRBV25-1 to TRBJ1-1; no clear D. Germline V gene data show CDR1 as MGHDK and CDR2 as SYGVNS. CDR3 size: 12 residues. V shed 4 bases and J shed 6 bases, with 9 bases lying between them. DNA for the CDR3: TGTGCCAGCAGTGGGGAATTCGCTGAAGCTTTCTTT. Residues: CASSGEFAEAFF.

The V gene is TRBV18, the J gene TRBJ2-7; D call uncertain. Trimming stripped 3 bases from V and 6 bases from J, with 3 bases between. The CDR3 loop spans 10 amino acids. Germline loops: CDR1 KGHSH, CDR2 LQKENI. The CDR3, as DNA: TGTGCCAGCTCACCGGGCGAGCAGTACTTC. Translation gives CASSPGEQYF. Supplemented by reference TRBV18 and TRBJ2-7, the full variable domain reads NAGVMQNPRHLVRRRGQEARLRCSPMKGHSHVYWYRQLPEEGLKFMVYLQKENIIDESGMPKERFSAEFPKEGPSILRIQQVVRGDSAAYFCASSPGEQYFGPGTRLTVT.

The genes are TRBV4-2 and TRBJ1-4; D is undetermined. Germline V gene data show CDR1 as LGHNA and CDR2 as YNFKEQ. V lost 1 base and J lost 5, with 29 bases in between. There are 21 residues in the CDR3. This chain's CDR3 is CASSQVVFWPFRAGLNEKLFF. The CDR3 coding sequence is TGTGCCAGCAGCCAAGTTGTTTTTTGGCCCTTTCGTGCGGGCCTAAATGAAAAACTGTTTTTT.

This clone was found once. The chain couples TRBV11-3 to TRBJ2-7; TRBD2 might be the D (5 bases). CDR1 and CDR2 from the germline V gene are SGHNT and YENEEA. Trimming left V 0 bases short and J 2 bases short, with 11 bases between. The CDR3 length is 15 residues. The CDR3 reads CASSLDRTDTYEQYF. CDR3 DNA sequence: TGTGCCAGCAGCTTAGATAGGACTGATACCTACGAGCAGTACTTC.

This chain connects TRBV30 to TRBJ2-7, with 10 bases that match TRBD2. The V and J ends lost 3 bases and 3 bases, in that order; junction bases with no gene match: 8. This CDR3 region has 15 residues. Germline CDR1 and CDR2: GTSNPN and SVGIG (reference sequence). The CDR3 loop is CAWRAGTSDFYEQYF. DNA of the CDR3: TGTGCCTGGAGGGCCGGGACTAGCGATTTCTACGAGCAGTACTTC.

The gene calls are TRBV30 and TRBJ2-1; D is perhaps TRBD2 (6 bases). The CDR3 is 14 residues long. Trimming removed 5 bases at V and 6 bases at J, with 17 bases between. The germline V gene encodes CDR1 GTSNPN and CDR2 SVGIG (reference sequence). CDR3 sequence: CAWDGIGTFNEQFF. The CDR3 DNA reads TGTGCCTGGGACGGGATCGGGACTTTCAATGAGCAGTTCTTC.

The chain employs TRBV2 and TRBJ2-1; 9 nucleotides match TRBD1. The V and J ends lost 2 bases and 7 bases, in that order; junction bases with no gene match: 6. The CDR3 length is 15 residues. CDR1 and CDR2 (germline): SNHLY, FYNNEI. The CDR3 loop is CASSEMGQGFNEQFF. CDR3 coding DNA: TGTGCCAGCAGTGAAATGGGACAGGGATTTAATGAGCAGTTCTTC.

The chain links TRBV5-1 to TRBJ2-3, with TRBD2 matching 11 bases. Trimming took 0 bases from V and 3 from J; bases not matched to a gene: 6. Germline-derived CDR1 and CDR2 are SGHRS and YFSETQ. The CDR3 has 17 amino acids. The CDR3 loop is CASSLGGLADGTDTQYF. In nucleotides, the CDR3 is TGCGCCAGCAGCTTGGGGGGACTAGCGGACGGGACAGATACGCAGTATTTT.

CDR3 in amino acids: CASIAPPKGHAYSNQPQHF. The CDR3 bases are TGTGCCAGCATAGCCCCGCCGAAAGGGCACGCCTATAGCAATCAGCCCCAGCATTTT. The chain couples TRBV21-1 to TRBJ1-5. TRBV21-1 is a pseudogene. The CDR3 runs to 19 residues.

The J gene is TRBJ1-6, the V gene TRBV5-5; weak D call: TRBD1 (6 bases). This CDR3 is built from 15 residues. Germline V gene data show CDR1 as SGHKS and CDR2 as YYEKEE (reference sequence). The V end lost 3 bases, the J end lost 9 bases, and 16 bases lay between the germline ends. CDR3 sequence reads: CASSSPGQPLSPLHF. CDR3 in DNA: TGTGCCAGCAGCTCTCCGGGACAACCGCTTTCACCCCTCCACTTT.

The chain is built from TRBV15 and TRBJ2-6, with D perhaps TRBD1 or TRBD2 (5 bases each). Germline-derived CDR1 and CDR2 are LNHNV and YYDKDF (reference sequence). This CDR3 has 20 amino acids. Trimming shortened V by 8 bases and J by 0 bases, and 26 bases separated the two germline ends. The CDR3 DNA reads as TGTGCCACCGGAGAGCCAAAGGCCGGGACGGTGAGCTCTGGGGCCAACGTCCTGACTTTC. Protein sequence: CATGEPKAGTVSSGANVLTF.

The chain couples TRBV5-1 to TRBJ2-7; possibly TRBD2 for D (6 bases). With 4 bases removed from V and 5 bases from J, the gap between germline ends came to 10 bases. Per the germline V gene, CDR1 is SGHRS and CDR2 is YFSETQ. The CDR3 totals 12 residues. CDR3 bases: TGCGCCAGCAGCCACGGCGGGGACGAGCAGTACTTC. It encodes CASSHGGDEQYF.

This sequence joins TRBV2 and TRBJ1-1; D not resolved. This CDR3 is 13 amino acids long. Germline V gives CDR1 SNHLY, CDR2 FYNNEI. V lost 4 bases and J lost 0, with 6 bases in between. CDR3 amino acids: CASSAYMNTEAFF. The CDR3 nucleotides read TGTGCCAGCAGTGCGTATATGAACACTGAAGCTTTCTTT. The full variable domain, in which reference TRBV2 and TRBJ1-1 provide the parts outside the CDR3, is EPEVTQTPSHQVTQMGQEVILRCVPISNHLYFYWYRQILGQKVEFLVSFYNNEISEKSEIFDDQFSVERPDGSNFTLKIRSTKLEDSAMYFCASSAYMNTEAFFGQGTRLTVV.

The chain carries TRBV7-2 and TRBJ1-6; 7 bases fit TRBD1. Trimming cost V 4 bases and J 0 bases; bases outside gene matches: 0. Germline values: CDR1 SGHTA, CDR2 FQGNSA. The CDR3 contains 15 residues. The CDR3 reads CASSSGGSYNSPLHF. The CDR3 region has the DNA TGTGCCAGCAGCTCAGGGGGCTCCTATAATTCACCCCTCCACTTT.

V gene TRBV5-1 combines with J gene TRBJ1-1; D is unresolved. Germline CDR1 SGHRS, CDR2 YFSETQ. Trimming stripped 2 bases from V and 1 base from J, with 9 bases between. CDR3 length equals 14 residues. The CDR3 loop reads CASSLLYRNTEAFF. The DNA for the CDR3 is TGCGCCAGCAGCTTACTGTATCGGAACACTGAAGCTTTCTTT.

With regard to this clone: Other DNA sequences in this specimen translate into the identical CDR3. The chain employs TRBV19 and TRBJ2-7; the match to TRBD2 covers 8 bases. Germline V gene sequence: CDR1 LNHDA, CDR2 SQIVND (reference sequence). CDR3 length: 15 amino acids. Unmatched junction bases numbered 6, after V lost 1 base and J lost 4 bases. This CDR3 is CASSIGSGSGYEQYF. The CDR3 DNA sequence: TGTGCCAGTAGTATAGGGAGCGGGAGTGGTTACGAGCAGTACTTC.